This is a list of T cell receptor beta chains from one sample in a study of blood T cell repertoires in COVID-19. Repertoires were generated with immunoSEQ multiplex PCR, while TCRdb's copy carries only in-frame clones and drops some. The sample lists roughly 120,000 clones, approximately 85% seen once, with 5% to 6% in the top ten. Input material: peripheral blood. Receptor source: a human donor in a cohort sampled during active COVID-19. The CDR3 runs from the conserved cysteine through the conserved F or W. D genes are given only for firm matches. Size is stated for part of the rows, as once, few or many counts, or as a class when the clone is expanded.

j_call	d_call	v_call	clone_size	cdr3_nt	cdr3_aa
TRBJ1-1	TRBD1	TRBV5-1	NA	TGCGCCAGCAGCTTTGGGACAGGGATCACTGAAGCTTTCTTT	CASSFGTGITEAFF
TRBJ2-3	TRBD2	TRBV9	NA	TGTGCCAGCAGCCCTAGCGGGAGGACAGATACGCAGTATTTT	CASSPSGRTDTQYF
TRBJ2-3	TRBD2	TRBV4-1	NA	TGCGCCAGCAGCCAACGATCAGGGGGGACTAGCGGGAGTGGAGATACGCAGTATTTT	CASSQRSGGTSGSGDTQYF
TRBJ2-3	TRBD1	TRBV24-1	NA	TGTGCCACCAGTGACCCGACAGGGGACAGCCCCACGCAGTATTTT	CATSDPTGDSPTQYF
TRBJ1-2	NA	TRBV7-9	NA	TGTGCCATCAGCAGGGAGCATGGCTACACCTTC	CAISREHGYTF
TRBJ1-3	TRBD1	TRBV19	few	TGTGCCAGTAGTATGGGGACAGGGGGCACTGGAAACACCATATATTTT	CASSMGTGGTGNTIYF
TRBJ2-5	TRBD2	TRBV27	NA	TGTGCCAGCAGCCCTTCTAGCGGGGGGACGGAGACCCAGTACTTC	CASSPSSGGTETQYF
TRBJ2-3	NA	TRBV5-1	NA	TGCGCCAGCACCCGCCCGGGGGAAGGGACGCAGTATTTT	CASTRPGEGTQYF
TRBJ2-1	TRBD1	TRBV4-1	NA	TGCGCCAGCAGCCAACCTGGACAGGGGAGGACCTACAATGAGCAGTTCTTC	CASSQPGQGRTYNEQFF
TRBJ2-1	NA	TRBV6-5	NA	TGTGCCAGCATCTATCGGGGGATTGAGCAGTTCTTC	CASIYRGIEQFF
TRBJ2-1	TRBD2	TRBV9	NA	TGTGCCAGCAGTTCTCTAGCGGGAGCCTACAATGAGCAGTTCTTC	CASSSLAGAYNEQFF
TRBJ2-2	TRBD1	TRBV7-8	NA	TGTGCCAGCAGCTTACTAGGTCGTACAGGGGGGTACGGGGAGCTGTTTTTT	CASSLLGRTGGYGELFF
TRBJ2-5	TRBD1	TRBV5-1	NA	TGCGCCAGCAGGCCGACAGGGGGTATGTGGGAGACCCAGTACTTC	CASRPTGGMWETQYF
TRBJ2-1	TRBD2	TRBV5-4	once	TGTGCCAGCAGCAGGAGGACTAGCGCCACTTTTGCCTCCTACAATGAGCAGTTCTTC	CASSRRTSATFASYNEQFF
TRBJ2-7	TRBD1	TRBV27	NA	TGTGCCAGCAGACGGACAGGCCATAGCAACGAGCAGTACTTC	CASRRTGHSNEQYF
TRBJ2-2	NA	TRBV25-1	NA	TGTGCCAGCAGTGTTGGAGCGGTAAACACCGGGGAGCTGTTTTTT	CASSVGAVNTGELFF
TRBJ2-1	TRBD2	TRBV24-1	NA	TGTGCCACCAGTGATTCTAAGACTAGCGGAGGCTACAATGAGCAGTTCTTC	CATSDSKTSGGYNEQFF
TRBJ2-7	TRBD1	TRBV24-1	once	TGTGCCACCAGTGATCCTCGGGACAGGACCTACGAGCAGTACTTC	CATSDPRDRTYEQYF
TRBJ1-1	TRBD1	TRBV19	NA	TGTGCCAGTAGTACGGACAGGGTGAGCACTGAAGCTTTCTTT	CASSTDRVSTEAFF
TRBJ2-7	TRBD2	TRBV11-2	few	TGTGCCAGCAGCCCGAGGCCGGGACTAGCGGGAGGTCGCTACGAGCAGTACTTC	CASSPRPGLAGGRYEQYF
TRBJ2-7	TRBD2	TRBV14	NA	TGTGCCAGCAGCACCCGGACTAGTTCGGCTACCGAGCAGTACTTC	CASSTRTSSATEQYF
TRBJ1-1	NA	TRBV15	once	TGTGCCACCAGCAGAGAGTACCACAGTGAAGCTTTCTTT	CATSREYHSEAFF
TRBJ2-3	TRBD1	TRBV7-3	NA	TGTGCCAGCAGCTTGGGGACAGGGGGCTTTAGGGATACGCAGTATTTT	CASSLGTGGFRDTQYF
TRBJ2-7	NA	TRBV28	once	TGTGCCAGCAGAACCGGGGTCCTTTACGAGCAGTACTTC	CASRTGVLYEQYF
TRBJ2-2	NA	TRBV19	NA	TGTGCCAGTAGCTTAGGCGGGATTTACACCGGGGAGCTGTTTTTT	CASSLGGIYTGELFF
TRBJ1-5	NA	TRBV28	NA	TGTGCCAGCAGTTTATGGCAGGGAAGGAGGTCGGGGGTGAGTCAGCCCCAGCATTTT	CASSLWQGRRSGVSQPQHF
TRBJ2-7	TRBD1	TRBV18	NA	TGTGCCAGCTCTATTGACTGGGCGGCAGGGGGTTCCTACGAGCAGTACTTC	CASSIDWAAGGSYEQYF
TRBJ2-1	NA	TRBV10-2	NA	TGCGCCAGCAGAACCAGACAGGTTCTAGAGCATGAGCAGTTCTTC	CASRTRQVLEHEQFF
TRBJ1-3	NA	TRBV5-1	once	TGCGCCAGCAGCTTGCACATCTCTGGAAACACCATATATTTT	CASSLHISGNTIYF
TRBJ2-1	TRBD1	TRBV24-1	once	TGTGCCACCAGTGACAGCGGGACAGGGAGGCTGTTCTTC	CATSDSGTGRLFF
TRBJ2-3	TRBD2	TRBV9	NA	TGTGCCAGCAGCCGCGCGGGGGAGTTAGGAGATACGCAGTATTTT	CASSRAGELGDTQYF
TRBJ2-7	TRBD2	TRBV6-2/TRBV6-3	NA	TGTGCCAGCAGCTCTACTACCGGGACTAGGGCCTACGAGCAGTACTTC	CASSSTTGTRAYEQYF
TRBJ2-1	TRBD2	TRBV9	NA	TGTGCCAGCATGAAGCGGGAGCGGAATGAGCAGTTCTTC	CASMKRERNEQFF
TRBJ1-2	TRBD1	TRBV5-4	once	TGTGCCAGCAGCTTTTCGGGTCAGGGGGCGAGGGGCTATGGCTACACCTTC	CASSFSGQGARGYGYTF
TRBJ2-1	NA	TRBV11-2	few	TGTGCCAGCAGCTTAGAAACAGTTGGGTCCCTTGAGCAGTTCTTC	CASSLETVGSLEQFF
TRBJ2-7	NA	TRBV14	NA	TGTGCCAGCAGCCAATGGCCTAGCTACGAGCAGTACTTC	CASSQWPSYEQYF
TRBJ2-7	NA	TRBV10-3	NA	TGTGCCATCAGTGATTTAGGGAGCGAGCAGTACTTC	CAISDLGSEQYF
TRBJ1-2	NA	TRBV5-6	NA	TGTGCCAGCACCGACAGACCTTATGGCTACACCTTC	CASTDRPYGYTF
TRBJ2-7	NA	TRBV5-1	NA	TGCGCCAGCAGCTTGGCCGCCGGGACCTACGAGCAGTACTTC	CASSLAAGTYEQYF